The TCR beta chain described here comes from a study of Tregs in tolerant kidney transplant recipients. Study-wide findings and caveats: Validation in larger populations is needed because few patients were studied. Activated donor B cell expansion appeared to reveal the most relevant donor-specific TCRbeta repertoire.

As to this clone: Its antigen is still unknown. The CDR3 extends 3 residues past the end of the read, so its final part is completed from the germline J gene.

Recipients received nonmyeloablative bone marrow transplants from related graft donors, with transient mixed chimerism. After removal of 1 base from V and 6 bases from J, the junction contained 9 bases not matched to a gene. Germline CDR1 is KGHSH and CDR2 is LQKENI. The CDR3 spans 18 residues. The data were produced by immunoSEQ multiplex PCR, yet TCRdb's version contains in-frame clones alone and is incomplete. With about 23,000 clones in the sample, the ten largest clones hold more than 3.5%. The material sequenced was CD4+ T cells from blood (PBMCs), taken 6 months after the transplant. The origin of this receptor is a human patient who received a combined kidney and bone marrow transplant. Some T cells may be provided by the graft donor. This chain links TRBV18 with TRBJ2-1; 13 bases map to TRBD2. The CDR3 is CASSPRMLGLAGSNEQFF. The DNA read from the CDR3 is TGTGCCAGCTCACCACGGATGTTGGGACTAGCGGGATCCAATGAG.